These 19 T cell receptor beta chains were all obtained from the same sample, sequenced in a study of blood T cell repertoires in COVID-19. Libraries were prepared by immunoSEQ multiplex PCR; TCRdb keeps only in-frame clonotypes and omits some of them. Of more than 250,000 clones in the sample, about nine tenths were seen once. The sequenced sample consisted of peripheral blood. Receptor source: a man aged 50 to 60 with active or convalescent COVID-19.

DNA for the CDR3: TGTGCCAGCTCACCGGGGACAGGGTCGTCACCCCTCCACTTT. Protein sequence: CASSPGTGSSPLHF. The chain couples TRBV18 to TRBJ1-6; 9 bases agree with TRBD1. CDR1 is KGHSH, CDR2 LQKENI, per germline. The CDR3 consists of 14 residues. J gave up 10 bases and V 3 bases, and 4 bases lay outside the gene matches.

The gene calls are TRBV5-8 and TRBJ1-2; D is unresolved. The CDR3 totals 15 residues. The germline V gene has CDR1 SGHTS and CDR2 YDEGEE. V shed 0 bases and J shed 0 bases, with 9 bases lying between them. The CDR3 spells CASSLAGYTNYGYTF. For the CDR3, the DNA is TGTGCCAGCAGCTTGGCCGGGTATACTAACTATGGCTACACCTTC.

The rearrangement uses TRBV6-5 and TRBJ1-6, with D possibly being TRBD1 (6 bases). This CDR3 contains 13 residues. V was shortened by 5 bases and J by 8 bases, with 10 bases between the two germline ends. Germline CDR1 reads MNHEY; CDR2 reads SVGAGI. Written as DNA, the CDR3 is TGTGCCAGCAGTACAACAGGGTATTCACCCCTCCACTTT. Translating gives CASSTTGYSPLHF.

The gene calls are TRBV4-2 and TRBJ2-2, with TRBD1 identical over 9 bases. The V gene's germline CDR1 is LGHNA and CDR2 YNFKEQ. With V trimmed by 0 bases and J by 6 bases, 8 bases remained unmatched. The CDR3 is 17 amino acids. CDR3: CASSQDRGTGLAGELFF. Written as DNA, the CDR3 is TGTGCCAGCAGCCAAGATCGTGGGACAGGGCTGGCCGGGGAGCTGTTTTTT.

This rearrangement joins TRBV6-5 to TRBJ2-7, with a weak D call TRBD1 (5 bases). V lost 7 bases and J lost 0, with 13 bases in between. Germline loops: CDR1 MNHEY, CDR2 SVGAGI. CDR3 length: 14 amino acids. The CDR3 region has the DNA TGTGCCAGCAACCCCACAGGCCGCTCCTACGAGCAGTACTTC. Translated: CASNPTGRSYEQYF.

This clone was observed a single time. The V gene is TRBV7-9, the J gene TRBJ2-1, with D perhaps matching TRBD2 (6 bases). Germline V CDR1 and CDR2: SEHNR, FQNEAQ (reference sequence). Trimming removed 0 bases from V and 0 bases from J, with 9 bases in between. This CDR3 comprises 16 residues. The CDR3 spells CASSLAIGSSYNEQFF. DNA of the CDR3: TGTGCCAGCAGCTTAGCGATCGGGAGCTCCTACAATGAGCAGTTCTTC.

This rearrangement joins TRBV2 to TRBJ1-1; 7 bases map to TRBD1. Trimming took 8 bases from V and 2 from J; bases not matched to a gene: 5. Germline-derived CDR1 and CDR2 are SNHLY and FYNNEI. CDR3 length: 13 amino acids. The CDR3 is CASAGTANTEAFF. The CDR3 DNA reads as TGTGCCAGCGCCGGGACAGCTAACACTGAAGCTTTCTTT.

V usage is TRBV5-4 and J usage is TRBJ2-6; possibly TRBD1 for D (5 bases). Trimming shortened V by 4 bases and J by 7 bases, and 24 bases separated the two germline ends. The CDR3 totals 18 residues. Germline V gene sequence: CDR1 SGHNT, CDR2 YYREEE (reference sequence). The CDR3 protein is CASSPSTAPSRRANVLTF. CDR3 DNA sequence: TGTGCCAGCAGCCCCTCGACAGCTCCCAGTAGGAGAGCCAACGTCCTGACTTTC.

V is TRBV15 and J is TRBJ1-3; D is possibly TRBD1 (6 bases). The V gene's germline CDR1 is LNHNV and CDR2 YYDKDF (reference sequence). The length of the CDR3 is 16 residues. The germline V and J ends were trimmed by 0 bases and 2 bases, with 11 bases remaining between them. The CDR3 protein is CATSRDRGNPGNTIYF. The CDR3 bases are TGTGCCACCAGCAGAGATAGGGGGAATCCTGGAAACACCATATATTTT.

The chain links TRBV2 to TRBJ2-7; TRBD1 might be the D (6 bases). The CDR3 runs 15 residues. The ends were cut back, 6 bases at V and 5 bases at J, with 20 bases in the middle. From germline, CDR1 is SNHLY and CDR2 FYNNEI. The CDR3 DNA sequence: TGTGCCAGCAGCCCCTTGGGGGCGCGTGGCCACGAGCAGTACTTC. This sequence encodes CASSPLGARGHEQYF.

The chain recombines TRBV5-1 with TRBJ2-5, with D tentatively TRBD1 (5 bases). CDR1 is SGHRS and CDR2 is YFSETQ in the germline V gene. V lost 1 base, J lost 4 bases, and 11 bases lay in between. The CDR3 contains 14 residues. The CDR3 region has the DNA TGCGCCAGCAGCTTGACGCAGGGTGGAGAGACCCAGTACTTC. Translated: CASSLTQGGETQYF.

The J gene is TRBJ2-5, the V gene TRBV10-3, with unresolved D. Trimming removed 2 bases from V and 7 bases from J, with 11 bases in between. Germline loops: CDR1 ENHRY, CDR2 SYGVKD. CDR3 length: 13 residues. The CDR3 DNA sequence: TGTGCCATCAGTGAGCCACCGGAGAGGACCCAGTACTTC. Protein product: CAISEPPERTQYF.

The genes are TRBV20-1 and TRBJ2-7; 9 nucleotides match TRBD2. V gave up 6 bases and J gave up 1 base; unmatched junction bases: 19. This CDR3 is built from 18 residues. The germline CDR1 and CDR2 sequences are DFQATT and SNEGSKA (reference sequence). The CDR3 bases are TGCAGTGCCAGTAGAGCCCGAAGCGGGAGGCCCTCTTCCTACGAGCAGTACTTC. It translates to CSASRARSGRPSSYEQYF.

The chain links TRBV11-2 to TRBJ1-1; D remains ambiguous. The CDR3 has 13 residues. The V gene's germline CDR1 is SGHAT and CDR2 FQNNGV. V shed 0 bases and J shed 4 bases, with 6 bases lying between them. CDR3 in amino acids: CASSLDIRTEAFF. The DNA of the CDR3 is TGTGCCAGCAGCTTAGATATCCGCACTGAAGCTTTCTTT.

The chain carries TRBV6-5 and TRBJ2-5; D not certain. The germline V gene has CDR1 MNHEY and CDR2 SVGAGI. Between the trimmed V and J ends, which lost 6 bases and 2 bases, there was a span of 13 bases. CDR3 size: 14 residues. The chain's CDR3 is CASRLTTKQETQYF. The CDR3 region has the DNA TGTGCCAGCAGGTTAACTACCAAACAAGAGACCCAGTACTTC.

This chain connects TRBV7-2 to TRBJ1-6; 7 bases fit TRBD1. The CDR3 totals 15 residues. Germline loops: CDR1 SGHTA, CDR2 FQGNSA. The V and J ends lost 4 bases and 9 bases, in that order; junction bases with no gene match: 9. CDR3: CASSSRQGVGSPLHF. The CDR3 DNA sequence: TGTGCCAGCAGCTCCAGACAGGGCGTAGGTTCACCCCTCCACTTT.

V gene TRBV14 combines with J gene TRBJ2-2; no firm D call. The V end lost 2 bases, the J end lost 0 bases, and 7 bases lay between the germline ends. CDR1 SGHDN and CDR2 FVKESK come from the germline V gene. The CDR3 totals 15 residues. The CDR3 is CASSQFGSNTGELFF. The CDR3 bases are TGTGCCAGCAGCCAATTCGGTTCGAACACCGGGGAGCTGTTTTTT.

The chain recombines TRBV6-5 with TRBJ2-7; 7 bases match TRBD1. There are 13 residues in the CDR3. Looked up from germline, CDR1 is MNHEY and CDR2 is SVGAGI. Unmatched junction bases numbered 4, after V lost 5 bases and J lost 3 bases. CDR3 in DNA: TGTGCCAGCAGTAGAGGGGGCCACTACGAGCAGTACTTC. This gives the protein CASSRGGHYEQYF.

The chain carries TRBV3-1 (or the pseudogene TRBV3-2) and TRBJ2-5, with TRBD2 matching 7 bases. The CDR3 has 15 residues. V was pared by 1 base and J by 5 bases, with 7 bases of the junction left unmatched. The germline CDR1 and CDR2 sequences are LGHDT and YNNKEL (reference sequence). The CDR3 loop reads CASSQALGGEETQYF. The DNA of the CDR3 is TGTGCCAGCAGCCAAGCTCTGGGGGGGGAGGAGACCCAGTACTTC.